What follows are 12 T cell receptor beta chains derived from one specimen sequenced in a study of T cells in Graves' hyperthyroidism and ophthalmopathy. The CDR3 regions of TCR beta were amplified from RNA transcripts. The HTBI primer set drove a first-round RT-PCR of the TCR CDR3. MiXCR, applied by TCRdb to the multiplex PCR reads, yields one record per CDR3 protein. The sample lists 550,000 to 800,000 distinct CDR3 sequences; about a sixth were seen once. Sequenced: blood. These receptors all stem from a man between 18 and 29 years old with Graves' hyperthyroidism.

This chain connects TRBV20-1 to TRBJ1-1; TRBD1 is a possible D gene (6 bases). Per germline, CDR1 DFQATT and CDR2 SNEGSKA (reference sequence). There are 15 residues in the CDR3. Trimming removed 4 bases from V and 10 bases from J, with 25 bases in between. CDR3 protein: CSATSPGQFGVGAFF. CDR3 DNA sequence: TGCAGTGCTACGTCCCCGGGACAATTCGGCGTTGGAGCTTTCTTT.

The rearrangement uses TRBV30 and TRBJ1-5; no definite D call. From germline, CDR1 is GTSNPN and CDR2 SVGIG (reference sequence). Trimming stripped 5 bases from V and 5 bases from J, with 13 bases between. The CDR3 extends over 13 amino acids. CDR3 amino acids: CAWQRDSHQPQHF. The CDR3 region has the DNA TGTGCCTGGCAGAGGGATTCTCATCAGCCCCAGCATTTT.

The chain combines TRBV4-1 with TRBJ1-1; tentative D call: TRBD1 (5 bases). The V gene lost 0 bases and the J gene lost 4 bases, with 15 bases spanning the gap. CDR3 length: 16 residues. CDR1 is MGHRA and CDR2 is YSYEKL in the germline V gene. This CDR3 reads CASSQDPRGVSTEAFF. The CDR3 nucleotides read TGCGCCAGCAGCCAAGACCCCCGGGGGGTTTCCACTGAAGCTTTCTTT.

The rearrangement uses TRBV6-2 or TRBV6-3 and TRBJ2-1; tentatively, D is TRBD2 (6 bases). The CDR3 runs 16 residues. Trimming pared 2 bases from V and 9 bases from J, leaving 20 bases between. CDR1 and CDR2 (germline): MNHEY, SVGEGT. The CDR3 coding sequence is TGTGCCAGCAGTTACGCCGTCGATGTCCCCGGGGGTGAGCAGTTCTTC. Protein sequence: CASSYAVDVPGGEQFF.

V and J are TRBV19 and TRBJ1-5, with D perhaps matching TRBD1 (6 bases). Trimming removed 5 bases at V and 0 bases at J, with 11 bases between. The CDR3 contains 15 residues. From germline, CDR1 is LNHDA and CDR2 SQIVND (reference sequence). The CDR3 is CASSWGHFSNQPQHF. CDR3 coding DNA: TGTGCCAGTAGTTGGGGACATTTTAGCAATCAGCCCCAGCATTTT.

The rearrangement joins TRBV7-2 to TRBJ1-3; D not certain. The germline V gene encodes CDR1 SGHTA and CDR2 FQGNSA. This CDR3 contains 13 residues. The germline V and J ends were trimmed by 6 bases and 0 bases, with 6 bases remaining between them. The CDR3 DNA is TGTGCCAGCAGGATGAGCTCTGGAAACACCATATATTTT. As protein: CASRMSSGNTIYF.

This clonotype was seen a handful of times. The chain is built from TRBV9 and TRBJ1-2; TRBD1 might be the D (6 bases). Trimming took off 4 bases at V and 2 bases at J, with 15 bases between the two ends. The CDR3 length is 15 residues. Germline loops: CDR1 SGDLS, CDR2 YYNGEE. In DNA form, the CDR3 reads TGTGCCAGCAGCCCTGGCCTCCAGGGGAACTATGGCTACACCTTC. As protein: CASSPGLQGNYGYTF. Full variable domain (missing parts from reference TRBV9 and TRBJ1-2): DSGVTQTPKHLITATGQRVTLRCSPRSGDLSVYWYQQSLDQGLQFLIQYYNGEERAKGNILERFSAQQFPDLHSELNLSSLELGDSALYFCASSPGLQGNYGYTFGSGTRLTVV.

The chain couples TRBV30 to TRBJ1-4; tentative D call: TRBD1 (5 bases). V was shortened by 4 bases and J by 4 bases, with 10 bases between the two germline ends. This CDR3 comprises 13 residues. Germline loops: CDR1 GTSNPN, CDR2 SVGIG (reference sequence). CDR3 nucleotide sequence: TGTGCCTGGAATTGGGGCTATAATGAAAAACTGTTTTTT. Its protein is CAWNWGYNEKLFF. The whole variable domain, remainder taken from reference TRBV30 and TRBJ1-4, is SQTIHQWPATLVQPVGSPLSLECTVEGTSNPNLYWYRQAAGRGLQLLFYSVGIGQISSEVPQNLSASRPQDRQFILSSKKLLLSDSGFYLCAWNWGYNEKLFFGSGTQLSVL.

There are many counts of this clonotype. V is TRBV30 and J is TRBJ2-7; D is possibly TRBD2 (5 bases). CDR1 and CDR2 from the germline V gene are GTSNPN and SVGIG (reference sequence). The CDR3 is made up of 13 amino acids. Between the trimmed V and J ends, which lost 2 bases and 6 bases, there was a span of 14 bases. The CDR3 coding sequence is TGTGCCTGGAGTTTAGGACTTTTATCCGAGCAGTACTTC. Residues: CAWSLGLLSEQYF.

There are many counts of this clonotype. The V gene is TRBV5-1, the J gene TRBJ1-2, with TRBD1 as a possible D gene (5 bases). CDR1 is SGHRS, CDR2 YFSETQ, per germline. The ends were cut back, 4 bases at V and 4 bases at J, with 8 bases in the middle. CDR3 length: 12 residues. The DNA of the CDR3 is TGCGCCAGCAGCCGGGACGGCTATGGCTACACCTTC. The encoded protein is CASSRDGYGYTF. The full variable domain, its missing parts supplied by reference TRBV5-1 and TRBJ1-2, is KAGVTQTPRYLIKTRGQQVTLSCSPISGHRSVSWYQQTPGQGLQFLFEYFSETQRNKGNFPGRFSGRQFSNSRSEMNVSTLELGDSALYLCASSRDGYGYTFGSGTRLTVV.

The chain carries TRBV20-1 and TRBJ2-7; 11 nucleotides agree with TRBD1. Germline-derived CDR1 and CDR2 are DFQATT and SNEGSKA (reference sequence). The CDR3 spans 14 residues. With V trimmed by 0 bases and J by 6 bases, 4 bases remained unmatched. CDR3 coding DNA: TGCAGTGCTAGAGAGGGGACAGGGGGGGCCGAGCAGTACTTC. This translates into CSAREGTGGAEQYF.

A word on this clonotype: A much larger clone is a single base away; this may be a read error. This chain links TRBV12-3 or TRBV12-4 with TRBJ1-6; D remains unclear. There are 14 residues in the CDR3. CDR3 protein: CASSFRPRNSPPHF. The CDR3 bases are TGTGCCAGCAGTTTCCGACCGCGGAATTCACCCCCCCACTTT.